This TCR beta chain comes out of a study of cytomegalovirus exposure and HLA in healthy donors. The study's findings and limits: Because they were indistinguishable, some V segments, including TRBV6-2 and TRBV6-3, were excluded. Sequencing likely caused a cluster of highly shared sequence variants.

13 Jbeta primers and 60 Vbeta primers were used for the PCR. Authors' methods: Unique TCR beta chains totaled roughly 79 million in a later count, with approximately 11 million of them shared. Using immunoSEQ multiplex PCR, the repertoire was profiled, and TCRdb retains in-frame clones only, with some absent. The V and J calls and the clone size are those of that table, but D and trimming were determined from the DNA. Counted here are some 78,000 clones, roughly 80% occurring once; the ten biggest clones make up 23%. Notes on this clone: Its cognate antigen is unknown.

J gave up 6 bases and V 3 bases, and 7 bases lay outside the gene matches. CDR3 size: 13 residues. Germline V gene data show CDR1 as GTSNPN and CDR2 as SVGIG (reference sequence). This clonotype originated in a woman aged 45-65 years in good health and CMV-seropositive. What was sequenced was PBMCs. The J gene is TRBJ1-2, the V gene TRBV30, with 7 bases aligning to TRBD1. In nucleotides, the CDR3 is TGTGCCTGGAGCCCGACAGGGACGCATGGCTACACCTTC. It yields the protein CAWSPTGTHGYTF.